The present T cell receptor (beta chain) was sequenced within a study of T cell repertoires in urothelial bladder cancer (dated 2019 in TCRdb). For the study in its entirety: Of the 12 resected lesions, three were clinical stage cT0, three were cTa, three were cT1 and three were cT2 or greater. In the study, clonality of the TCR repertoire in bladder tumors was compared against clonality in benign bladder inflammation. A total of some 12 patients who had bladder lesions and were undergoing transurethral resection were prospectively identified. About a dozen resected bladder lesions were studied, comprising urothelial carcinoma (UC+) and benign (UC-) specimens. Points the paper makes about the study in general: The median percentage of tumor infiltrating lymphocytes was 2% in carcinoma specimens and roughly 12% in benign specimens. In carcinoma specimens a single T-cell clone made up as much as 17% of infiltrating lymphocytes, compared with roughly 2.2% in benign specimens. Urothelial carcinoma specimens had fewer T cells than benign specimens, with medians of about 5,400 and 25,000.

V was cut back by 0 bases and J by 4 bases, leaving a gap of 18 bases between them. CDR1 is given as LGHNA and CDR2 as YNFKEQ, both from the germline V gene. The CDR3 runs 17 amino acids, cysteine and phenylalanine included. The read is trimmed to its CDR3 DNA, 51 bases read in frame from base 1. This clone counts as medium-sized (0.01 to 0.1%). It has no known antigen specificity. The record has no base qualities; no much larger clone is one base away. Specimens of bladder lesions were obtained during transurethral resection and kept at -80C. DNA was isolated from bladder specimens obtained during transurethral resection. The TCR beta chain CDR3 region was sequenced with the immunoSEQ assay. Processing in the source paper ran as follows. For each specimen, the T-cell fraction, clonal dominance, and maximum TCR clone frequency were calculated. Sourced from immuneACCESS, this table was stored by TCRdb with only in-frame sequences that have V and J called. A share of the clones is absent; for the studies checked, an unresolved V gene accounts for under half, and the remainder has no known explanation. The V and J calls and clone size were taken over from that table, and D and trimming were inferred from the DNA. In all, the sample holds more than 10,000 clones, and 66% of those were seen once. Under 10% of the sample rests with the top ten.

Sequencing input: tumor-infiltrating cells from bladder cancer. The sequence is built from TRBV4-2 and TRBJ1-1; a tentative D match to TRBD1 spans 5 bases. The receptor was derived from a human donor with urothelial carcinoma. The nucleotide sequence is TGTGCCAGCAGCCAAGATCTGGGACGGCACGGTGTCACTGAAGCTTTCTTT. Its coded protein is CASSQDLGRHGVTEAFF.